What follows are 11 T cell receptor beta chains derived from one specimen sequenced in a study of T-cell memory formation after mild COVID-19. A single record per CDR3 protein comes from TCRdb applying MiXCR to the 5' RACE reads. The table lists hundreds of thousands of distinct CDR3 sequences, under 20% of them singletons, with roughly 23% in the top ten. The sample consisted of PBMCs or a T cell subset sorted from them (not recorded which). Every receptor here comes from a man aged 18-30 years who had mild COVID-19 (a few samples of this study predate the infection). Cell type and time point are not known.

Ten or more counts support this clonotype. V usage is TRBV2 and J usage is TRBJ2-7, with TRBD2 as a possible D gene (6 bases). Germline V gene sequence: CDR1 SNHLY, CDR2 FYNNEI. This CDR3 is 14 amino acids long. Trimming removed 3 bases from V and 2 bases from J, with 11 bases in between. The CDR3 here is CASSELAVPYEQYF. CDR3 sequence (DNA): TGTGCCAGCAGTGAGTTAGCGGTCCCCTACGAGCAGTACTTC.

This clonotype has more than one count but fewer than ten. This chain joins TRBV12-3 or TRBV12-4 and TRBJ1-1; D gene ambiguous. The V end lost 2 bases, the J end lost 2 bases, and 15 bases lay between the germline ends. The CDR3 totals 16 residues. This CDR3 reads CASSLLGAAPNTEAFF. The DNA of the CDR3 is TGTGCCAGCAGTTTATTGGGCGCGGCCCCAAACACTGAAGCTTTCTTT.

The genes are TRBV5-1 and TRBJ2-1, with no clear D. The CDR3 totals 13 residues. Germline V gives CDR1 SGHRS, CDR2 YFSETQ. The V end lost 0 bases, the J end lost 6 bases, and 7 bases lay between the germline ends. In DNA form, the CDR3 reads TGCGCCAGCAGCTTGGGAAGTCCCAATGAGCAGTTCTTC. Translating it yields CASSLGSPNEQFF.

CDR3: CASSPKTLLAGSTYNEQFF. In nucleotides, the CDR3 is TGCGCCAGCAGCCCGAAGACCCTTTTAGCGGGGTCTACCTACAATGAGCAGTTCTTC. V is TRBV5-1 and J is TRBJ2-1, with 8 bases matching TRBD2. V dropped 4 bases and J dropped 2; count of bases not matched to a gene: 17. This CDR3 is built from 19 residues. Germline assignment: CDR1 SGHRS and CDR2 YFSETQ. The full variable domain, rest sourced from reference TRBV5-1 and TRBJ2-1, is KAGVTQTPRYLIKTRGQQVTLSCSPISGHRSVSWYQQTPGQGLQFLFEYFSETQRNKGNFPGRFSGRQFSNSRSEMNVSTLELGDSALYLCASSPKTLLAGSTYNEQFFGPGTRLTVL.

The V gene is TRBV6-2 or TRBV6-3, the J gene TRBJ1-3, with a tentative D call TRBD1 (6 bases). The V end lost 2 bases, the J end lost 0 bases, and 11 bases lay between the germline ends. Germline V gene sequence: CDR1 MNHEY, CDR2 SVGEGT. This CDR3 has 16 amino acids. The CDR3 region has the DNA TGTGCCAGCAGTTACGGACAGCCAGGCTCTGGAAACACCATATATTTT. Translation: CASSYGQPGSGNTIYF.

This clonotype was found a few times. DNA of the CDR3: TGTGCCAGCAGCGAAGACCTCCATGGCTACACCTTC. It is translated as CASSEDLHGYTF. This chain links TRBV6-5 with TRBJ1-2, with D unclear. Trimming stripped 6 bases from V and 6 bases from J, with 11 bases between. Per the germline V gene, CDR1 is MNHEY and CDR2 is SVGAGI. CDR3 length: 12 amino acids.

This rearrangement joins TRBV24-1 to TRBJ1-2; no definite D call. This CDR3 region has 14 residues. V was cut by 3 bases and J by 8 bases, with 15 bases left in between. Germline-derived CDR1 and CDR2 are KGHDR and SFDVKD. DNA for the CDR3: TGTGCCACCAGTGATCCTGGGTCCCGGGCGGGCTACACCTTC. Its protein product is CATSDPGSRAGYTF.

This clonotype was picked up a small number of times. CDR3 in amino acids: CASGRRAQETQYF. CDR3 nucleotide sequence: TGTGCCAGCGGTCGCCGGGCACAAGAGACCCAGTACTTC. This chain joins TRBV12-3 or TRBV12-4 and TRBJ2-5; D ambiguous. The CDR3 covers 13 residues. Trimming shortened V by 8 bases and J by 2 bases, and 12 bases separated the two germline ends.

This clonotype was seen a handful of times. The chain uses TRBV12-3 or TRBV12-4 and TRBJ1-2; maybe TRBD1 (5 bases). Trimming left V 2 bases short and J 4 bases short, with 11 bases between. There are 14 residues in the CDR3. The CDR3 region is CASSLQLQGYGYTF. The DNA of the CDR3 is TGTGCCAGCAGTTTACAGCTTCAGGGCTATGGCTACACCTTC.

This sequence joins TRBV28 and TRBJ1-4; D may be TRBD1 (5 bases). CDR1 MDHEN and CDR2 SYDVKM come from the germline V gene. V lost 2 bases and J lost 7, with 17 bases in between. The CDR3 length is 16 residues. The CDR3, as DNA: TGTGCCAGCAGTTTAGTCGAGGAGGGGCGGGGTGAAAAACTGTTTTTT. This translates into CASSLVEEGRGEKLFF.

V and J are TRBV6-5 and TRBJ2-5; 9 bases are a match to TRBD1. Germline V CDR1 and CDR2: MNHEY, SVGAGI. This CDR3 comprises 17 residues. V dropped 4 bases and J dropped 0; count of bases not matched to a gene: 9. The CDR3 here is CASSSLRRDRDQETQYF. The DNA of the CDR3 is TGTGCCAGCAGTTCCCTCCGCCGGGACAGGGACCAAGAGACCCAGTACTTC.